Sequencing of this TCR beta chain was carried out in a study of blood T cells in healthy people across ages. With a J-beta primer mix and a sample-barcoded 5' primer, a second PCR ran about 7 to 12 cycles. A single record per CDR3 protein comes from TCRdb applying MiXCR to the 5' RACE reads. This table has approximately 1,000,000 distinct CDR3 sequences, around 43% appearing once. This clonotype has more than one count but fewer than ten. What it binds is unknown. General observations from the study: Higher diversity and more naive CD4+ cells were features of long-lived donors, compared to aged donors.

Germline-derived CDR1 and CDR2 are MNHEY and SVGEGT. The CDR3 is made up of 16 amino acids. J was trimmed by 1 base and V by 4 bases; bases with no gene match: 9. The material sequenced was blood. This chain uses TRBV6-2 or TRBV6-3 with TRBJ2-5; 7 bases fit TRBD2. The clonotype comes from an older woman in good health. In DNA, the CDR3 is TGTGCCAGCAGTTCGTCGGGTGCGGGAGCCCAAGAGACCCAGTACTTC. Residues: CASSSSGAGAQETQYF.